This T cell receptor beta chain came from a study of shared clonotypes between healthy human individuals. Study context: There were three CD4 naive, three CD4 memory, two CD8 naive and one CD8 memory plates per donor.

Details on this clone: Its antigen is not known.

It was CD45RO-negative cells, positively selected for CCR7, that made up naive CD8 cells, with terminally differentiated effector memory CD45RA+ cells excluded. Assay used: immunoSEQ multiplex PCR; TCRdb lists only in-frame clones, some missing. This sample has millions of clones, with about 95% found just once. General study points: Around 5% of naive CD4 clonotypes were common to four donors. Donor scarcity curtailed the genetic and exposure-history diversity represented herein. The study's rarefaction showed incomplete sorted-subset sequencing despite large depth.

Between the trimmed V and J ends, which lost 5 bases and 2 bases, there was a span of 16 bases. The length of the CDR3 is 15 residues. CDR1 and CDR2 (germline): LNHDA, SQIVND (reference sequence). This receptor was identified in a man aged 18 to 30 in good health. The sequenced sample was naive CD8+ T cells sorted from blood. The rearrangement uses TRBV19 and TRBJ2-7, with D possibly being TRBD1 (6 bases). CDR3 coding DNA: TGTGCCAGTAGTGCCCACAGGGAATCTCCCTACGAGCAGTACTTC. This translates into CASSAHRESPYEQYF.